This T cell receptor beta chain is from a study of glioma-infiltrating T cells after dendritic cell vaccination. Study-level background: Autologous tumor lysate-pulsed dendritic cell vaccination was given between the early 2000s and the early 2010s.

As concerns this clone: Its antigen is not identified.

The V and J ends lost 0 bases and 4 bases respectively, with 5 bases between them. The CDR3 contains 13 residues. Time point of the sample: after dendritic cell vaccination, including at tumor progression/relapse. Patients had residual fresh-frozen tumor tissue and more than two years of survival data. Study-level points and caveats: Survival was not directly related to TCR clonality in these patients. Estimated pretreatment TIL content predicted outcome after dendritic cell vaccination.

Here immunoSEQ multiplex PCR was the method, and the copy in TCRdb shows in-frame clones only, minus some. The profile shows approximately 90,000 clones, 80% to 90% of them singletons. The V gene is TRBV6-7, the J gene TRBJ2-3; D gene unclear. TRBV6-7 counts as an open reading frame of uncertain function. This sequence was found in a human donor with glioblastoma. The material was blood, obtained after dendritic cell vaccination. This CDR3 is CASSYSRPDTQYF. In DNA form, the CDR3 reads TGTGCCAGCAGTTACTCGAGGCCAGATACGCAGTATTTT.